This TCR beta chain was profiled in a study of cytomegalovirus exposure and HLA in healthy donors. For the study at large: Some 85 million unique TCRs from HLA-typed donors were held in an early data release.

PCR was performed using 60 Vbeta and 13 Jbeta primers. The method was immunoSEQ multiplex PCR; TCRdb's version includes in-frame clones alone and lacks a portion of them. Found here are about 140,000 clones, 60% to 85% of them singletons; the top ten hold 2.8%. Whereas donors were nominally healthy upon sampling, unrecorded immune exposures were probable. Deletions cut 4 bases from V and 4 bases from J, with 11 bases between. This CDR3 spans 13 amino acids. Germline V gives CDR1 GTSNPN, CDR2 SVGIG (reference sequence). The sample taken for sequencing was PBMCs. The TCR was taken from a male donor in good health and CMV-seronegative. This chain uses TRBV30 with TRBJ1-3; tentative D call: TRBD1 (5 bases). CDR3 amino acids: CAWTAGWGNTIYF. In DNA, the CDR3 is TGTGCCTGGACGGCAGGGTGGGGAAACACCATATATTTT.